Shown below are 29 T cell receptor beta chains from a single sample sequenced in a study of memory CD4+ T cells and cytomegalovirus serostatus. The repertoire was sequenced with immunoSEQ multiplex PCR; TCRdb's copy has only in-frame clones and lacks some. This repertoire shows tens of thousands of clones, 76% found once; its top ten account for 1.9%. The sort gate was single viable CD3+CD4+CD8-CD45RO+ cells for memory CD4+ T cells. The source material was memory CD4+ T cells from blood. The receptor source for this set is an adult in good health and CMV-seronegative.

This CDR3 is CASKILAGGFQETQYF. The DNA of the CDR3 is TGTGCCAGCAAAATCCTAGCGGGGGGCTTCCAAGAGACCCAGTACTTC. The genes are TRBV2 and TRBJ2-5, with 11 bases aligning to TRBD2. V gave up 7 bases and J gave up 1 base; unmatched junction bases: 8. The length of the CDR3 is 16 residues. Germline loops: CDR1 SNHLY, CDR2 FYNNEI.

This clone was seen only once. V and J are TRBV15 and TRBJ2-1; D is possibly TRBD1 or TRBD2 (5 bases each). V lost 0 bases and J 6 bases, leaving 12 bases between the germline ends. Germline CDR1 reads LNHNV; CDR2 reads YYDKDF (reference sequence). This CDR3 contains 15 residues. CDR3 loop: CATSRDEGYANEQFF. CDR3 DNA sequence: TGTGCCACCAGCAGAGATGAGGGGTACGCCAATGAGCAGTTCTTC.

The chain carries TRBV11-2 and TRBJ2-1, with D possibly matching TRBD2 (5 bases). The CDR3 is made up of 15 amino acids. Germline CDR1 reads SGHAT; CDR2 reads FQNNGV. V lost 5 bases, J lost 9 bases, and 20 bases lay in between. CDR3 in DNA: TGTGCCAGCAGCAACCCCCGGCTAGCCTTAGTTGAGCAGTTCTTC. Protein sequence: CASSNPRLALVEQFF. Full variable domain (remainder filled in from reference TRBV11-2 and TRBJ2-1): EAGVAQSPRYKIIEKRQSVAFWCNPISGHATLYWYQQILGQGPKLLIQFQNNGVVDDSQLPKDRFSAERLKGVDSTLKIQPAKLEDSAVYLCASSNPRLALVEQFFGPGTRLTVL.

This clone was recorded a few times. The genes are TRBV28 and TRBJ2-3, with 9 nucleotides matching TRBD2. Germline V gene sequence: CDR1 MDHEN, CDR2 SYDVKM. V lost 4 bases to trimming and J lost 2 bases; unmatched junction nucleotides: 13. The CDR3 totals 18 residues. The CDR3 sequence is CASSSLGGGGGLTDTQYF. CDR3 sequence (DNA): TGTGCCAGCAGTTCCCTAGGTGGCGGGGGGGGCCTCACAGATACGCAGTATTTT.

This clone was counted a single time. The rearrangement uses TRBV18 and TRBJ2-3; D is possibly TRBD2 (7 bases). The CDR3 spans 16 residues. Trimming shortened V by 6 bases and J by 5 bases, and 21 bases separated the two germline ends. Germline CDR1 KGHSH, CDR2 LQKENI. DNA for the CDR3: TGTGCCAGCTCCCCAGAAGAATGGGGGGGCTTAGATACGCAGTATTTT. Residues: CASSPEEWGGLDTQYF.

The chain is built from TRBV5-1 and TRBJ2-1, with TRBD2 as a possible D gene (5 bases). The CDR3 runs to 13 residues. Deletions cut 3 bases from V and 7 bases from J, with 11 bases between. CDR1 and CDR2 from the germline V gene are SGHRS and YFSETQ. DNA of the CDR3: TGCGCCAGCAGCTCCGCCCCGGGGAATGAGCAGTTCTTC. Amino acids: CASSSAPGNEQFF.

The chain joins TRBV28 to TRBJ2-7; TRBD1 might be the D (6 bases). The CDR3 length is 14 residues. Trimming removed 2 bases at V and 2 bases at J, with 10 bases between. CDR1 and CDR2 from the germline V gene are MDHEN and SYDVKM. The CDR3 DNA is TGTGCCAGCAGTTTACAGGGGTCCACCTACGAGCAGTACTTC. This translates into CASSLQGSTYEQYF.

The chain couples TRBV7-2 to TRBJ2-7; 7 nucleotides line up with TRBD1. The CDR3 contains 15 residues. Germline V gives CDR1 SGHTA, CDR2 FQGNSA. With V trimmed by 5 bases and J by 6 bases, 13 bases remained unmatched. CDR3 region: CASSQRGDSVGEQYF. The CDR3 DNA sequence: TGTGCCAGCAGCCAGAGAGGGGACAGTGTCGGCGAGCAGTACTTC. The full variable domain, completed using reference TRBV7-2 and TRBJ2-7, is GAGVSQSPSNKVTEKGKDVELRCDPISGHTALYWYRQSLGQGLEFLIYFQGNSAPDKSGLPSDRFSAERTGGSVSTLTIQRTQQEDSAVYLCASSQRGDSVGEQYFGPGTRLTVT.

The CDR3 coding sequence is TGTGCCAGCAGTGACAGAGGACAGTCGAGCTCCTATAATTCACCCCTCCACTTT. Its translation: CASSDRGQSSSYNSPLHF. The rearrangement links TRBV6-1 to TRBJ1-6, with D possibly being TRBD1 (6 bases). Trimming left V 3 bases short and J 0 bases short, with 15 bases between. Germline values: CDR1 MNHNS, CDR2 SASEGT. The CDR3 covers 18 residues.

The chain uses TRBV7-9 and TRBJ1-6; TRBD1 agrees at 10 bases. V lost 6 bases to trimming and J lost 7 bases; unmatched junction nucleotides: 9. Germline CDR1 and CDR2: SEHNR and FQNEAQ (reference sequence). The CDR3 has 16 amino acids. This CDR3 is CASSSRTGGHNSPLHF. DNA of the CDR3: TGTGCCAGCAGTTCCCGGACAGGGGGACACAATTCACCCCTCCACTTT.

This chain joins TRBV7-9 and TRBJ2-3, with TRBD1 identical over 7 bases. This CDR3 is 14 amino acids long. V was pared by 7 bases and J by 0 bases, with 4 bases of the junction left unmatched. From germline, CDR1 is SEHNR and CDR2 FQNEAQ (reference sequence). The DNA for the CDR3 is TGTGCCAGCAAAAGACAGGGTAGCACAGATACGCAGTATTTT. The encoded protein is CASKRQGSTDTQYF.

The J gene is TRBJ1-1, the V gene TRBV29-1; 8 bases match TRBD1. The V gene's germline CDR1 is SQVTM and CDR2 ANQGSEA. V lost 8 bases to trimming and J lost 0 bases; unmatched junction nucleotides: 8. This CDR3 is built from 14 residues. This CDR3 reads CSSRTGLMNTEAFF. The CDR3 nucleotides are TGCAGCTCAAGGACAGGGTTAATGAACACTGAAGCTTTCTTT. The entire variable domain, with the rest obtained from reference TRBV29-1 and TRBJ1-1, is as follows: SAVISQKPSRDICQRGTSLTIQCQVDSQVTMMFWYRQQPGQSLTLIATANQGSEATYESGFVIDKFPISRPNLTFSTLTVSNMSPEDSSIYLCSSRTGLMNTEAFFGQGTRLTVV.

This clone came up a few times. The chain has TRBV9 and TRBJ2-2; 7 bases match TRBD1. The CDR3 is 16 residues long. The trim removed 4 bases at V and 5 bases at J, leaving 11 bases unmatched. Germline CDR1 SGDLS, CDR2 YYNGEE. CDR3 DNA: TGTGCCAGCAGCCCCAGACAGGGCCTAAGGACCGGGGAGCTGTTTTTT. Amino acids: CASSPRQGLRTGELFF. Full variable domain (missing parts from reference TRBV9 and TRBJ2-2): DSGVTQTPKHLITATGQRVTLRCSPRSGDLSVYWYQQSLDQGLQFLIQYYNGEERAKGNILERFSAQQFPDLHSELNLSSLELGDSALYFCASSPRQGLRTGELFFGEGSRLTVL.

The chain combines TRBV10-1 with TRBJ2-5, with 9 bases lining up with TRBD2. J was trimmed by 9 bases and V by 2 bases; bases with no gene match: 7. The CDR3 has 14 residues. Germline CDR1 WNHNN, CDR2 SYGVQD (reference sequence). DNA for the CDR3: TGCGCCAGCAGTGAGGCGGGGGGGCAAGTGGCCCAGTACTTC. It specifies CASSEAGGQVAQYF.

The V call is TRBV4-2, the J call TRBJ1-1; 7 nucleotides line up with TRBD1. CDR3 size: 15 residues. Looked up from germline, CDR1 is LGHNA and CDR2 is YNFKEQ. Germline trimming cut 0 bases from V and 4 bases from J; bases unmatched to any gene: 5. This CDR3 reads CASSQDVGGGTEAFF. The CDR3 bases are TGTGCCAGCAGCCAAGATGTAGGGGGCGGCACTGAAGCTTTCTTT.

This sequence joins TRBV5-1 and TRBJ1-6; 7 bases match TRBD1. V dropped 4 bases and J dropped 10; count of bases not matched to a gene: 8. The germline V gene has CDR1 SGHRS and CDR2 YFSETQ. CDR3 length: 14 residues. CDR3 sequence (DNA): TGCGCCAGCAGCCTTCAACAGGGGTCCTCACCCCTCCACTTT. It specifies CASSLQQGSSPLHF.

The CDR3 spells CAISRGERSYSNQPQHF. As DNA, the CDR3 is TGTGCCATCAGTCGCGGGGAGAGGAGTTATAGCAATCAGCCCCAGCATTTT. V and J are TRBV10-3 and TRBJ1-5; the D is unclear. CDR3 size: 17 residues. Germline CDR1 ENHRY, CDR2 SYGVKD. V was cut by 5 bases and J by 0 bases, with 17 bases left in between.

A single count supports this clone. J is TRBJ1-2 and V is TRBV5-1; D might be TRBD1 (5 bases). The germline gives CDR1 SGHRS, CDR2 YFSETQ. V lost 1 base to trimming and J lost 7 bases, with 23 bases between them. The CDR3 has 17 residues. The CDR3 sequence is CASSLFMGPKSGGGYTF. The CDR3 nucleotides are TGCGCCAGCAGCTTGTTCATGGGGCCGAAGTCTGGTGGTGGCTACACCTTC.

The V and J genes are TRBV6-6 and TRBJ1-1, with D perhaps matching TRBD1 (5 bases). This CDR3 comprises 15 residues. Per germline, CDR1 MNHNY and CDR2 SVGAGI (reference sequence). The V end was cut by 8 bases, the J end by 1 base, with 17 bases between. Written as DNA, the CDR3 is TGTGCCAGCCATAAAACGAAAGGGACGAACACTGAAGCTTTCTTT. This codes for CASHKTKGTNTEAFF.

The chain links TRBV5-4 to TRBJ2-3; 7 positions agree with TRBD2. The germline V gene encodes CDR1 SGHNT and CDR2 YYREEE (reference sequence). The CDR3 has 13 amino acids. With 6 bases clipped from V and 5 bases from J, the junction kept 6 bases outside the gene matches. CDR3 sequence reads: CASNAGGGDTQYF. CDR3 DNA: TGTGCCAGCAACGCAGGCGGGGGAGATACGCAGTATTTT.

The V call is TRBV28, the J call TRBJ1-2; the D is unclear. This CDR3 is built from 13 residues. In germline, CDR1 is MDHEN, CDR2 SYDVKM. V was pared by 7 bases and J by 0 bases, with 9 bases between. The CDR3 DNA follows: TGTGCCAGCACACTGGGCCCTAACTATGGCTACACCTTC. Translated: CASTLGPNYGYTF.

V gene TRBV12-5 combines with J gene TRBJ1-1; no clear D. The CDR3 totals 14 residues. Germline loops: CDR1 LGHNT, CDR2 FRNRAP. V was trimmed by 1 base and J by 1 base, leaving 7 bases between them. The CDR3 DNA follows: TGTGCTAGTGGTTTGGAAGTTGGGAACACTGAAGCTTTCTTT. This codes for CASGLEVGNTEAFF.

The chain is built from TRBV11-1 and TRBJ1-2; 8 nucleotides match TRBD1. Germline CDR1 and CDR2: SGHAT and FQDESV (reference sequence). The CDR3 runs to 15 residues. Trimming removed 5 bases from V and 8 bases from J; junction bases left unmatched: 13. This chain's CDR3 is CASSLAPQGQAGYTF. CDR3 in DNA: TGTGCCAGCAGCCTCGCCCCTCAGGGACAGGCGGGCTACACCTTC.

CDR3 in DNA: TGTGCCAGCAGTTACCTACAGGGATCCGGATCACCCCTCCACTTT. It translates to CASSYLQGSGSPLHF. The rearrangement links TRBV6-5 to TRBJ1-6, with D possibly being TRBD1 (6 bases). V lost 2 bases to trimming and J lost 10 bases, with 15 bases between them. The CDR3 spans 15 residues. Germline V gene lookup returns CDR1 MNHEY and CDR2 SVGAGI.

There are a few counts of this clone. The chain has TRBV7-6 and TRBJ2-1, with 9 bases aligning to TRBD1. J was trimmed by 8 bases and V by 1 base; bases with no gene match: 15. The CDR3 runs to 18 residues. Germline CDR1 SGHVS, CDR2 FNYEAQ. CDR3 nucleotide sequence: TGTGCCAGCAGCTTAGTCACCTCCGGGACAGGGACCCTCGATGAGCAGTTCTTC. This translates into CASSLVTSGTGTLDEQFF.

The gene calls are TRBV6-5 and TRBJ2-1; a possible D gene is TRBD1 (6 bases). The V end was cut by 9 bases, the J end by 9 bases, with 12 bases between. This CDR3 is 11 amino acids long. The V gene's germline CDR1 is MNHEY and CDR2 SVGAGI. The CDR3 DNA is TGTGCCAGTTACAGGGTGGGTGAGCAGTTCTTC. Translating gives CASYRVGEQFF.

This clone showed up just a few times. CDR3: CASSNPWRQGAEYGYTF. The DNA for the CDR3 is TGTGCCAGTAGTAACCCCTGGCGACAGGGGGCGGAATATGGCTACACCTTC. This sequence joins TRBV19 and TRBJ1-2; 10 nucleotides match TRBD1. In germline, CDR1 is LNHDA, CDR2 SQIVND (reference sequence). The CDR3 has 17 amino acids. The junction had 13 bases not matched to a gene; V was cut back by 4 bases and J by 5 bases.

The sample holds a few counts of this clone. This chain uses TRBV5-1 with TRBJ1-1, with TRBD1 matching 11 bases. Germline CDR1 is SGHRS and CDR2 is YFSETQ. CDR3 length: 14 residues. The trim removed 4 bases at V and 11 bases at J, leaving 10 bases unmatched. The CDR3 here is CASSAWDRGIEAFF. The CDR3 DNA reads as TGCGCCAGCAGCGCCTGGGACAGGGGGATAGAGGCTTTCTTT. The full variable domain, in which reference TRBV5-1 and TRBJ1-1 provide the parts outside the CDR3, is KAGVTQTPRYLIKTRGQQVTLSCSPISGHRSVSWYQQTPGQGLQFLFEYFSETQRNKGNFPGRFSGRQFSNSRSEMNVSTLELGDSALYLCASSAWDRGIEAFFGQGTRLTVV.

V is TRBV11-2 and J is TRBJ2-7; tentatively, D is TRBD2 (6 bases). Trimming took off 6 bases at V and 0 bases at J, with 15 bases between the two ends. The CDR3 length is 15 residues. Germline V gene lookup returns CDR1 SGHAT and CDR2 FQNNGV. The CDR3 sequence: CASSRSWRDSYEQYF. In DNA form, the CDR3 reads TGTGCCAGCAGTCGGAGCTGGAGGGACTCCTACGAGCAGTACTTC.